This T cell receptor beta chain was sequenced for a study (dated by TCRdb to about 2016). The sample holds many counts of this clonotype. Its target antigen remains unknown. No qualities accompany the bases; no much larger clone lies one base away. CDR1 LGHDT and CDR2 YNNKEL are derived from the germline V gene (reference sequence). From the cysteine up to the phenylalanine, the CDR3 has a length of 13 residues. This entry keeps only the CDR3 DNA: 39 bases, framed from base 1. A distance of 11 bases separates the germline ends of V and J, which lose 1 base and 8 bases respectively. Library generation was performed with RT-PCR. TCRdb shows the sequencer as Illumina MiSeq. Using fastp trimming at Q25 and MiXCR clonotype assembly, TCRdb reanalyzed the public sequencing data and kept in-frame beta chains. Duplicate CDR3 protein sequences are folded into a single record with the most common DNA and genes. The sample records about 680,000 distinct CDR3 sequences, approximately 14% of which are singletons. The biggest ten clones account for roughly 3.9% of the sample.

This TCR derives from a female donor in good health, serving as a healthy control. What was sequenced was memory CD4+ T cells from blood. The rearranged chain carries TRBV3-1 and TRBJ1-2, with the D segment identity uncertain. The DNA is TGTGCCAGCAGCCAAGTTATAGCCTCCGGCTACACCTTC. It is translated as CASSQVIASGYTF.